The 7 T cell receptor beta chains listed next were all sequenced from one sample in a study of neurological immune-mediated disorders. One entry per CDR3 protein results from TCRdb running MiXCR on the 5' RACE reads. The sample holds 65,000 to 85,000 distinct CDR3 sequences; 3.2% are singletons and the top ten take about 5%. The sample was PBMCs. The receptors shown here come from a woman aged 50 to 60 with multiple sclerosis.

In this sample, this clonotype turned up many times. CDR3 residues: CASSSRLSRGEQYF. CDR3 nucleotides: TGTGCCAGCAGCTCAAGGCTGAGTAGGGGCGAGCAGTACTTC. The V and J genes are TRBV11-2 and TRBJ2-7; D is perhaps TRBD1 (5 bases). Per the germline V gene, CDR1 is SGHAT and CDR2 is FQNNGV. The CDR3 is 14 amino acids. V was cut by 4 bases and J by 6 bases, with 16 bases left in between.

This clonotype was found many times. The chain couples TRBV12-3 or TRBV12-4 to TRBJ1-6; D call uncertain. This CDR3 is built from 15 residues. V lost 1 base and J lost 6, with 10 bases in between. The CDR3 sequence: CASSLGRRLNSPLHF. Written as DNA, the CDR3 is TGTGCCAGCAGTTTAGGTCGGCGGCTTAATTCACCCCTCCACTTT.

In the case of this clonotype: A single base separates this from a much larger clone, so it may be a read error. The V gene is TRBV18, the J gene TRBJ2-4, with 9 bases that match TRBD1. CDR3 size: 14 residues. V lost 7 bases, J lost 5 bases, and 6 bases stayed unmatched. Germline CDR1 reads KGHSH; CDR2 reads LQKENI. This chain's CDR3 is CASYPRQGENIQYF. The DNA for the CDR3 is TGTGCCAGCTACCCACGACAGGGGGAAAACATTCAGTACTTC.

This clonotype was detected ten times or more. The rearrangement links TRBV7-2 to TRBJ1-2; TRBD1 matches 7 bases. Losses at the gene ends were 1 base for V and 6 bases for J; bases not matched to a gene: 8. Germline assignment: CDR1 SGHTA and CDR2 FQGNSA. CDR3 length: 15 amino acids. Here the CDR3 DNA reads TGTGCCAGCAGCTTAGTGAGCACCGGGACAGATGGCTACACCTTC. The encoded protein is CASSLVSTGTDGYTF.

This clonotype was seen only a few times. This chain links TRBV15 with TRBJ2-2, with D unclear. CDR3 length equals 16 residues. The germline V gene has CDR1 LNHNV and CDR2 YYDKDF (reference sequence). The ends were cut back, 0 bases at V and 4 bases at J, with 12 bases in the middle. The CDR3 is CATSRDRHVITGELFF. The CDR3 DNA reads TGTGCCACCAGCAGAGATCGGCACGTAATCACCGGGGAGCTGTTTTTT.

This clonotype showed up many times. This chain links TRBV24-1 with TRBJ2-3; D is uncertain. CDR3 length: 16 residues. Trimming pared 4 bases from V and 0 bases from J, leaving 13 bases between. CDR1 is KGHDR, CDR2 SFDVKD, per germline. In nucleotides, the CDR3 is TGTGCCACCAGTGACCACCTCAGGATAAGCACAGATACGCAGTATTTT. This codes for CATSDHLRISTDTQYF.

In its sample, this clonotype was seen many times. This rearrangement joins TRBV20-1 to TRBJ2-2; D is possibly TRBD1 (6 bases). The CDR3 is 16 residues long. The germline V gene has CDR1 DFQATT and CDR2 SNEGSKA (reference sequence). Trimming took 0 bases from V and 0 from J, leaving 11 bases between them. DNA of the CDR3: TGCAGTGCTAGAGATTGGGGGCGGTCGAACACCGGGGAGCTGTTTTTT. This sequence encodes CSARDWGRSNTGELFF.